This TCR beta chain was observed in a study of T cells in localized non-small cell lung cancer. Study conclusions and caveats: Without multi-region sequencing, intratumor heterogeneity could not be excluded. Adjacent lung had a median roughly 50 of the 100 largest tumor clones. Tumor trailed uninvolved adjacent lung in T cell clonality, which peaked there. Density of T cells in blood, when higher, went with longer overall survival.

Repertoires were generated with immunoSEQ multiplex PCR, while TCRdb's copy carries only in-frame clones and drops some. The sample records around 36,000 clones, around 81% being singletons. As regards this clone: Its matching antigen is unknown.

The trim removed 4 bases at V and 7 bases at J, leaving 9 bases unmatched. CDR1 and CDR2 from the germline V gene are SGHDT and YYEEEE. This CDR3 has 15 residues. This receptor was obtained from a male donor aged 60 or over with stage II lung adenocarcinoma. The sample in question was peripheral blood mononuclear cells, obtained before any cancer treatment. This chain uses TRBV5-6 with TRBJ1-4; 8 nucleotides line up with TRBD1. The CDR3, as DNA: TGTGCCAGCAGCACCTGGACAGGGCCTCTTGAAAAACTGTTTTTT. It specifies CASSTWTGPLEKLFF. Full variable domain (rest looked up from reference TRBV5-6 and TRBJ1-4): DAGVTQSPTHLIKTRGQQVTLRCSPKSGHDTVSWYQQALGQGPQFIFQYYEEEERQRGNFPDRFSGHQFPNYSSELNVNALLLGDSALYLCASSTWTGPLEKLFFGSGTQLSVL.